What follows is one TCR beta chain and its context. Its antigen is undetermined. The CDR3 extends over 14 amino acids. CDR1 SGHAT and CDR2 FQNNGV come from the germline V gene. V lost 2 bases and J 8 bases, leaving 12 bases between the germline ends. The record originates from a study of shared clonotypes between healthy human individuals. Whole-study context: Per donor, three plates held CD4 naive cells, three held CD4 memory, two held CD8 naive and one held CD8 memory. Findings and caveats of the study: Non-shared clonotypes displayed generation probabilities falling below those of clonotypes present in all four donors. For naive CD4 cells, 5% to 6.5% of clonotypes were shared across several donors.

Profiled with immunoSEQ multiplex PCR; TCRdb holds only in-frame clones, not every one. Found here are about 2 million clones, around 95% of them singletons; the top ten hold roughly 0.13%. The sequence was obtained from a man aged 18 to 30 in good health. Sequenced: naive CD4+ T cells sorted from blood. The subset is: CD45RA+ positively selected. The chain uses TRBV11-2 and TRBJ1-4; a possible D gene is TRBD1 (5 bases). CDR3 in amino acids: CASSLRGSHEKLFF. CDR3 coding DNA: TGTGCCAGCAGCTTAAGGGGATCCCACGAAAAACTGTTTTTT.